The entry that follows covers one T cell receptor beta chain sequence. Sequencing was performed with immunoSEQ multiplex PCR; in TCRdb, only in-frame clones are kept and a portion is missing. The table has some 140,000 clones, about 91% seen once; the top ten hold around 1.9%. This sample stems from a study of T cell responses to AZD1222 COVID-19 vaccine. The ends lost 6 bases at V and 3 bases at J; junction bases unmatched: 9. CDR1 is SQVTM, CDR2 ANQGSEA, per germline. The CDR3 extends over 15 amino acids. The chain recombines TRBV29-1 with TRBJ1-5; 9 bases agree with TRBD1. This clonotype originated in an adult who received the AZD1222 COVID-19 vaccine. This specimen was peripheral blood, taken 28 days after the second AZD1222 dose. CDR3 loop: CSVATGGGLNQPQHF. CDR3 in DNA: TGCAGCGTAGCTACAGGGGGCGGCCTCAATCAGCCCCAGCATTTT.